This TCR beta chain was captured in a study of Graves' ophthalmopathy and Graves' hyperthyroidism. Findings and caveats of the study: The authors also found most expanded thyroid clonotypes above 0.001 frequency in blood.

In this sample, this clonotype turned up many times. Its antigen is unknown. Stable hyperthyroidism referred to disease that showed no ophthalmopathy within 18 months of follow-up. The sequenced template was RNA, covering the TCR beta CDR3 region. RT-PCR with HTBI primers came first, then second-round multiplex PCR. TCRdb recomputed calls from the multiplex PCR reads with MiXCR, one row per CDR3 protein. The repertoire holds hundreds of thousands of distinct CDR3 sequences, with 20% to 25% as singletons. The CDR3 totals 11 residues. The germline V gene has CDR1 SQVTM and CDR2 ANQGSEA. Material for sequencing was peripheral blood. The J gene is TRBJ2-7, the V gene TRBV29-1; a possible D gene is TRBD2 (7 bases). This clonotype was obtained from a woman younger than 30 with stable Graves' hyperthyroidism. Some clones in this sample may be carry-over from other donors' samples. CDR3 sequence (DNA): TGCAGTGGGGGGGACACCTACGAGCAGTACTTC. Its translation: CSGGDTYEQYF.